Below, one T cell receptor beta chain is given with its context. This specimen belongs to a study of PD-L1 blockade in urothelial cancer. Turning to the study itself: Atezolizumab (1,200 mg intravenously every 3 weeks) began around 2014 for patients. Analyzed time points were 3 weeks (second dose) and 6 weeks after therapy began.

With 3 bases clipped from V and 3 bases from J, the junction kept 7 bases outside the gene matches. Looked up from germline, CDR1 is MDHEN and CDR2 is SYDVKM. There are 15 residues in the CDR3. The table came from immunoSEQ multiplex PCR; TCRdb's copy has only in-frame clones and leaves some out. Found here are about 76,000 clones, about 85% of them singletons; the top ten hold roughly 4.5%. There were between 1 and 8 samples from each patient, taken pretreatment and on-treatment. The TCR comes from a man between 65 and 80 years old with urothelial cancer. The sequencing used PBMCs, collected around atezolizumab (anti-PD-L1) treatment. This chain joins TRBV28 and TRBJ2-7; 8 bases map to TRBD2. CDR3 loop: CASSLSSGSFYEQYF. CDR3 in DNA: TGTGCCAGCAGTTTGTCGAGCGGGAGTTTCTACGAGCAGTACTTC. The full variable domain, in which reference TRBV28 and TRBJ2-7 provide the parts outside the CDR3, is DVKVTQSSRYLVKRTGEKVFLECVQDMDHENMFWYRQDPGLGLRLIYFSYDVKMKEKGDIPEGYSVSREKKERFSLILESASTNQTSMYLCASSLSSGSFYEQYFGPGTRLTVT.